This T cell receptor (beta chain) came from a study of CD8 T cells in Susac syndrome. Random hexamers served to reverse transcribe about 0.5 to 1 ug RNA. TCRdb used MiXCR to reprocess the immunoSEQ multiplex PCR reads, holding one entry per CDR3 protein. The sample lists approximately 200,000 distinct CDR3 sequences, 90% to 95% occurring once. This clonotype was counted a single time. V shed 4 bases and J shed 9 bases, with 16 bases lying between them. CDR1 is SQVTM, CDR2 ANQGSEA, per germline. The CDR3 totals 12 residues. This chain joins TRBV29-1 and TRBJ2-7; D possibly corresponds to TRBD1 (7 bases). This clonotype was sampled from a human donor with multiple sclerosis. Sequenced: CD4+ T cells from PBMCs. The CDR3 coding sequence is TGCAGCGTTGGGGGGGACAGCGACGGGCAGTACTTC. It is translated as CSVGGDSDGQYF.